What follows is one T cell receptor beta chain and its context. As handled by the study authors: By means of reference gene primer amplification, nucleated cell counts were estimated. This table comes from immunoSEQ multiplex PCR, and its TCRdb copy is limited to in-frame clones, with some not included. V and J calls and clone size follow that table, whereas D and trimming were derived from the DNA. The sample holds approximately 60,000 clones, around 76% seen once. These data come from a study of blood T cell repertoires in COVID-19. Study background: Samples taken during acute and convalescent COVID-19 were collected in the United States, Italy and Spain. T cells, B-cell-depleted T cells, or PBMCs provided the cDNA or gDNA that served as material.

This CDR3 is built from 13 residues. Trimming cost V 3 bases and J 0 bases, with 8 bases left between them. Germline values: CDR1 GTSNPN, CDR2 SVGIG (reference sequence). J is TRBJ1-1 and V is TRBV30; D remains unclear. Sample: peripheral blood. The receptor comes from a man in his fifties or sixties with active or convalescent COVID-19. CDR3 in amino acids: CAWSRVLNTEAFF. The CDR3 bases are TGTGCCTGGAGCCGGGTATTGAACACTGAAGCTTTCTTT.